The sequence of this T cell receptor (beta chain) was determined in a study of OX40 agonist ivuxolimab in advanced cancers. On the study more broadly: Ivuxolimab, an antibody that agonizes OX40 (CD134), was administered to the patients. The study, taken as a whole, reports: In CD8+ T cells, expanded clones were on average more numerous than in CD4+. At doses 0.1 to 3.0 mg/kg, CD4+ and CD8+ clones expanded.

Of note for this clone: Its specificity is unknown.

The method was immunoSEQ multiplex PCR; TCRdb's version includes in-frame clones alone and lacks a portion of them. The sample contains 57,000 or so clones, 86% of which appear only once. Trimming shortened V by 7 bases and J by 0 bases, and 13 bases separated the two germline ends. CDR1 LNHDA and CDR2 SQIVND come from the germline V gene (reference sequence). CDR3 size: 15 residues. The receptor was derived from an adult with an advanced solid tumor such as melanoma, head and neck, liver or kidney cancer. The starting material was CD4+ or CD8+ T cells sorted from blood, obtained in a trial of the OX40 agonist ivuxolimab. The V call is TRBV19, the J call TRBJ1-3; possible D gene TRBD1, 5 bases. CDR3 amino acids: CASTPPGNSGNTIYF. The CDR3 bases are TGTGCCAGTACCCCCCCAGGGAACTCTGGAAACACCATATATTTT.